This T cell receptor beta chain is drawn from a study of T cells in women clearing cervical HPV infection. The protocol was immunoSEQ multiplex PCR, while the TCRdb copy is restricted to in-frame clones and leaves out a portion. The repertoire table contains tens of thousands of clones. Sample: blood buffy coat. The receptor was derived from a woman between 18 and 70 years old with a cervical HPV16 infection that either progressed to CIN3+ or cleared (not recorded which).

CDR3 DNA, as far as it was read: TGTGCCAGTAGTATAGCGGGGTCTTACACAGATACC. It yields the protein CASSIAGSYTDT. The CDR3 in full is CASSIAGSYTDTYTF. The rearrangement links TRBV19 to TRBJ1-2; D is unclear. The read finishes 3 residues shy of the CDR3 end, and the germline J gene is used to complete it. The CDR3 has 15 amino acids. Germline assignment: CDR1 LNHDA and CDR2 SQIVND (reference sequence).